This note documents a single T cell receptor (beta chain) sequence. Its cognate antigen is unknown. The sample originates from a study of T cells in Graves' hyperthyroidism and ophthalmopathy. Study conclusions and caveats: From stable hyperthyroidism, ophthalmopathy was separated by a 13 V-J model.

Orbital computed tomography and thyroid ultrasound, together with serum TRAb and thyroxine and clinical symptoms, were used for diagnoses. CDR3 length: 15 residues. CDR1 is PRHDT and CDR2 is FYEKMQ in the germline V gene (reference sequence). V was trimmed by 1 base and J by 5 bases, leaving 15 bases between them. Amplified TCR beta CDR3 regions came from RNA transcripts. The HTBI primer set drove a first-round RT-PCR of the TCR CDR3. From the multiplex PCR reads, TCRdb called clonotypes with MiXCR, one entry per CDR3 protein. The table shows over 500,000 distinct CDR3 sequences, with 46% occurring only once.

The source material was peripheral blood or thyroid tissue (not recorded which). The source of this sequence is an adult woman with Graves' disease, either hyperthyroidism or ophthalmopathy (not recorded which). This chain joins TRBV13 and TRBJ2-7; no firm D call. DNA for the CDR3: TGTGCCAGCAGCTTAGTGGCCCTCCTTCCCAACGAGCAGTACTTC. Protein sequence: CASSLVALLPNEQYF.